The sequence of this T cell receptor beta chain was determined in a study of T-cell reconstitution after alpha-beta-depleted transplantation in children. Findings of the study overall: Several hundred expanded graft clones reportedly were the source of alpha-beta T cells about two months after transplant. Fresh T-cell production supplied most of the T-cell counts and diversity seen one year after transplant. Surviving recipient T cells and thymic progenitors produced the high day-60 TCRbeta diversity seen in some patients.

Between the trimmed V and J ends, which lost 7 bases and 3 bases, there was a span of 12 bases. The CDR3 covers 13 residues. For TCRbeta, the library was prepared with unique molecular identifiers. TCRdb re-called the PCR reads with MiXCR, one entry per CDR3 protein. This table has 670,000 or so distinct CDR3 sequences, roughly 13% appearing once. Comments on this clonotype: Its antigen is undetermined.

The chain has TRBV12-3 or TRBV12-4 and TRBJ2-5; D is possibly TRBD1 (6 bases). This sequence was found in a girl aged 2 to 9 with congenital amegakaryocytic thrombocytopenia, due to receive a stem cell transplant. Sequenced material: PBMCs, taken before TCRalphabeta/CD19-depleted stem cell transplant. CDR3 bases: TGTGCCAGCACTAAGGGGGTAGAAGAGACCCAGTACTTC. This codes for CASTKGVEETQYF.